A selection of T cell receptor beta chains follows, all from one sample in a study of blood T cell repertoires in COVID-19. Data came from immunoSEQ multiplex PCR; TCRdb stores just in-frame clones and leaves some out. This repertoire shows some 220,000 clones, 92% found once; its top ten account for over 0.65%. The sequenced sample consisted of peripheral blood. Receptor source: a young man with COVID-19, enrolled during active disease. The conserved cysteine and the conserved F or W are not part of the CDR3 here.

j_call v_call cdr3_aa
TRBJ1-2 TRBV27 ASTATGGRFTYGYT
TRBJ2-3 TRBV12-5 ASGFGALAGSTDTQY
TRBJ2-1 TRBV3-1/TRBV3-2 ASSQTSGGRNEQF
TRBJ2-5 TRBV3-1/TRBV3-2 ASSQASRVKTQY
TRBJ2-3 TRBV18 ASSPRGDDTDTQY
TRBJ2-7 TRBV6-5 ASTRDRGLYEQY
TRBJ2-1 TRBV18 ASSPRTGDYNEQF
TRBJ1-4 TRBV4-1 ASSQGQAKPEKLF
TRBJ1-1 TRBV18 ASSPPQKGAYTEAF
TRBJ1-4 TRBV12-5 ASGERGRNEKLF
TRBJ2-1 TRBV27 ASSYRGASYNEQF
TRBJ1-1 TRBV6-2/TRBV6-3 ASSPLRQPTEAF
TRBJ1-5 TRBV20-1 SASRDREEPQH
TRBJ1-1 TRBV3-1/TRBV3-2 ASSQQNTEAF
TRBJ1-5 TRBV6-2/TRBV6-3 ASSPYRGQVYSNQPQH
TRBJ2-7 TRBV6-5 ASSYSKGFSYEQY
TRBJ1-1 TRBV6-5 ASSSGSEAF
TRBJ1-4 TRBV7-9 ASSSDRYNEKLF
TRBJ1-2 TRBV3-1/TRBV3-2 ASSHRRGRSYGYT
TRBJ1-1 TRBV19 ASMDRPNTEAF
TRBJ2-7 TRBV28 ASSYRVHEQY
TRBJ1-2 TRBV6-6 ASAAGQDHYGYT
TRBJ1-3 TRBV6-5 ASSYSGQAGNTIY
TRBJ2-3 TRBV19 ATRQGGTDTQY
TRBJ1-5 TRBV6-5 ASSYGQGRNQPQH
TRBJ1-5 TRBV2 ASSDQDQPQH
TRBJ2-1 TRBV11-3 ASSGGLVGHEQF
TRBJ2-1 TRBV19 ASSIQLAGGLEQF
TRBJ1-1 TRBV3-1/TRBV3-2 ASMQGNTEAF
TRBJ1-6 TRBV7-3 ASSLSYGNNSPLH
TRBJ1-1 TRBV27 ASSLSTGVTEAF
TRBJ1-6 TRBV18 ASSPRSDSPLH
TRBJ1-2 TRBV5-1 ASSILGSTNYGYT
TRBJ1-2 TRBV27 ASSFGGAPNYGYT
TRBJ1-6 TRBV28 ASSPRSYNSPLH
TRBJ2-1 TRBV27 ASSSTPRRAGGYEQF
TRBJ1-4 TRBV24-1 ATSGLPSGGRERGSEKLF
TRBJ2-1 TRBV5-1 ASSSPGQLNEQF
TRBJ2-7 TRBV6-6 ASRTGDSGEQY
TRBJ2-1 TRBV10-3 AISAEYSYNEQF
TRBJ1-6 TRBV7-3 ASSLSPDRESPLH
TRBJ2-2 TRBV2 ATAWRQGASGELF
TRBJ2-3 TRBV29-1 SVDGQFTDTQY
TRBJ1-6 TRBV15 ATSRAAGVYNSPLH
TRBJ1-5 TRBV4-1 ASSVLGGQGDQPQH
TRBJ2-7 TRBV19 ASSIRIAGGYSFDEQY
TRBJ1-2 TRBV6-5 ASSYSIQGNYGYT
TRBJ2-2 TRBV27 ATEGTSGTGELF
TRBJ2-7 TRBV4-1 ASSPLDNYEQY